The 27 T cell receptor beta chains below come from one sample, sequenced in a study of control samples from healthy donors and cancer patients. Produced via immunoSEQ multiplex PCR; TCRdb's table is partial and in-frame only. Of about 120,000 clones detected, more than 75% appear once; the ten largest clones hold 9.5% to 13%. The sequenced sample was blood. Receptors originate from a man between 25 and 39 years old in good health.

There are a few counts of this clone. CDR3 sequence: CASSQGEQREQYF. The CDR3 bases are TGTGCCAGCAGCCAAGGGGAACAGAGGGAGCAGTACTTC. The V gene is TRBV4-2, the J gene TRBJ2-7; D remains ambiguous. This CDR3 has 13 amino acids. Trimming shortened V by 1 base and J by 7 bases, and 11 bases separated the two germline ends. Germline V gene sequence: CDR1 LGHNA, CDR2 YNFKEQ.

This sequence joins TRBV7-3 and TRBJ2-5; weak D call: TRBD2 (5 bases). V lost 1 base to trimming and J lost 2 bases, with 14 bases between them. The CDR3 has 16 residues. CDR1 and CDR2 from the germline V gene are SGHTA and FQGTGA. The CDR3 DNA is TGTGCCAGCAGCTTAAGAGGGAACGGGCCGCAAGAGACCCAGTACTTC. This codes for CASSLRGNGPQETQYF.

The V call is TRBV30, the J call TRBJ1-2; 9 nucleotides agree with TRBD1. Looked up from germline, CDR1 is GTSNPN and CDR2 is SVGIG (reference sequence). The J segment lost 8 bases and the V segment lost 3 bases, leaving 10 bases of the junction unmatched. This CDR3 has 14 amino acids. Here the CDR3 DNA reads TGTGCCTGGAGCAGATCACAGGGGGCCGACGGCTACACCTTC. Translating gives CAWSRSQGADGYTF.

The chain is built from TRBV27 and TRBJ1-2; D possibly corresponds to TRBD1 (6 bases). Trimming took 8 bases from V and 5 from J, leaving 15 bases between them. The germline gives CDR1 MNHEY, CDR2 SMNVEV (reference sequence). The CDR3 loop spans 13 amino acids. The CDR3 is CASRREQGYGYTF. The CDR3 coding sequence is TGTGCCAGCCGTAGAGAACAGGGATATGGCTACACCTTC.

A few counts support this clone. The chain is built from TRBV5-1 and TRBJ1-6; weak D call: TRBD1 (6 bases). Between the trimmed V and J ends, which lost 4 bases and 6 bases, there was a span of 11 bases. Germline CDR1 reads SGHRS; CDR2 reads YFSETQ. This CDR3 comprises 14 residues. Here the CDR3 DNA reads TGCGCCAGCAGCCCACAGGGAAGTAATTCACCCCTCCACTTT. It specifies CASSPQGSNSPLHF.

The rearrangement links TRBV27 to TRBJ2-6, with D hard to call. The CDR3 length is 12 residues. Looked up from germline, CDR1 is MNHEY and CDR2 is SMNVEV (reference sequence). V shed 5 bases and J shed 4 bases, with 3 bases lying between them. The CDR3 nucleotides read TGTGCCAGCAGTCCCGGGGCCAACGTCCTGACTTTC. Amino acids: CASSPGANVLTF.

The chain links TRBV5-8 to TRBJ1-1, with TRBD1 as a possible D gene (5 bases). There are 14 residues in the CDR3. Germline CDR1 and CDR2: SGHTS and YDEGEE. V gave up 4 bases and J gave up 4 bases, with 14 bases separating them. DNA for the CDR3: TGTGCCAGCAGCCGGGACGGACGCTTCACTGAAGCTTTCTTT. This translates into CASSRDGRFTEAFF.

The chain is built from TRBV5-1 and TRBJ2-3, with TRBD2 matching 10 bases. This CDR3 has 16 amino acids. Per the germline V gene, CDR1 is SGHRS and CDR2 is YFSETQ. V shed 2 bases and J 5 bases; nucleotides not matched to a gene: 8. CDR3 sequence (DNA): TGCGCCAGCAGCTTCTCCCCGGGACTAGCGCGAGATACGCAGTATTTT. It yields the protein CASSFSPGLARDTQYF.

The rearrangement uses TRBV20-1 and TRBJ1-2; D is uncertain. The CDR3 sequence is 14 residues long. Germline CDR1 reads DFQATT; CDR2 reads SNEGSKA (reference sequence). Trimming took 3 bases from V and 0 from J, leaving 11 bases between them. The chain's CDR3 is CSASGTTSNYGYTF. DNA for the CDR3: TGCAGTGCTAGTGGCACGACCTCTAACTATGGCTACACCTTC.

The chain uses TRBV4-1 and TRBJ1-2, with 11 bases matching TRBD1. The CDR3 covers 15 residues. V was pared by 4 bases and J by 4 bases, with 5 bases of the junction left unmatched. Germline loops: CDR1 MGHRA, CDR2 YSYEKL. The CDR3 sequence is CASSPGQGGFYGYTF. CDR3 in DNA: TGCGCCAGCAGCCCGGGACAGGGGGGCTTCTATGGCTACACCTTC.

The V gene is TRBV5-6, the J gene TRBJ1-1; 7 bases are a match to TRBD1. Germline V gives CDR1 SGHDT, CDR2 YYEEEE. This CDR3 is built from 15 residues. J was trimmed by 2 bases and V by 4 bases; bases with no gene match: 8. In nucleotides, the CDR3 is TGTGCCAGCAGCCCAGGGACAGTTCCTAACACTGAAGCTTTCTTT. Translation gives CASSPGTVPNTEAFF.

The V and J genes are TRBV10-1 and TRBJ1-2; D might be TRBD1 (6 bases). Looked up from germline, CDR1 is WNHNN and CDR2 is SYGVQD (reference sequence). This CDR3 has 12 residues. V was cut by 4 bases and J by 3 bases, with 6 bases left in between. CDR3 sequence (DNA): TGCGCCAGCAGTGCAGGGGACTATGGCTACACCTTC. It translates to CASSAGDYGYTF.

This clone was observed a handful of times. The J gene is TRBJ1-2, the V gene TRBV5-6, with TRBD1 matching 11 bases. There are 15 residues in the CDR3. Looked up from germline, CDR1 is SGHDT and CDR2 is YYEEEE. Trimming removed 1 base from V and 4 bases from J; junction bases left unmatched: 3. Here the CDR3 DNA reads TGTGCCAGCAGCTTGTTCGGACAGGGGGCCTATGGCTACACCTTC. Residues: CASSLFGQGAYGYTF.

V gene TRBV10-3 combines with J gene TRBJ1-2, with D hard to call. V was pared by 7 bases and J by 2 bases, with 11 bases between. CDR3 size: 13 residues. Germline lookup yields CDR1 ENHRY and CDR2 SYGVKD. CDR3 region: CAINEGGNYGYTF. CDR3 sequence (DNA): TGTGCCATCAACGAAGGAGGGAACTATGGCTACACCTTC.

The CDR3 sequence: CASSEVGGISNQPQHF. Here the CDR3 DNA reads TGTGCCAGCAGTGAAGTAGGTGGTATATCCAATCAGCCCCAGCATTTT. The rearrangement links TRBV2 to TRBJ1-5; no reliable D call. The V end lost 1 base, the J end lost 3 bases, and 13 bases lay between the germline ends. CDR1 is SNHLY and CDR2 is FYNNEI in the germline V gene. The CDR3 runs to 16 residues.

The gene calls are TRBV24-1 and TRBJ2-2; a possible D gene is TRBD1 (6 bases). Trimming cost V 6 bases and J 0 bases, with 10 bases left between them. This CDR3 contains 15 residues. Germline loops: CDR1 KGHDR, CDR2 SFDVKD. As DNA, the CDR3 is TGTGCCACCAGTCAGGGGCTCTCGAACACCGGGGAGCTGTTTTTT. Translating gives CATSQGLSNTGELFF.

The chain combines TRBV5-5 with TRBJ1-4; D gene uncertain. The CDR3 has 11 residues. The ends were cut back, 2 bases at V and 7 bases at J, with 3 bases in the middle. Germline lookup yields CDR1 SGHKS and CDR2 YYEKEE (reference sequence). CDR3 in DNA: TGTGCCAGCAGCTTACTTGAAAAACTGTTTTTT. Translating it yields CASSLLEKLFF.

The chain recombines TRBV24-1 with TRBJ1-5; the match to TRBD1 covers 8 bases. Looked up from germline, CDR1 is KGHDR and CDR2 is SFDVKD. J lost 0 bases, V lost 5 bases, and 5 bases had no gene match. This CDR3 comprises 16 residues. The DNA of the CDR3 is TGTGCCACCAGTGCCGCAACAGGGGGTAGCAATCAGCCCCAGCATTTT. Amino acids: CATSAATGGSNQPQHF.

This chain connects TRBV10-3 to TRBJ2-3, with 8 bases lining up with TRBD1. Germline CDR1 ENHRY, CDR2 SYGVKD. Unmatched junction bases numbered 15, after V lost 4 bases and J lost 9 bases. The CDR3 runs to 16 residues. The CDR3 loop is CAISGIGQGTTITQYF. DNA for the CDR3: TGTGCCATCAGTGGAATTGGACAGGGTACTACTATAACGCAGTATTTT.

A few counts support this clone. V and J are TRBV6-6 and TRBJ1-6; 10 bases map to TRBD1. V lost 7 bases, J lost 7 bases, and 7 bases stayed unmatched. The germline CDR1 and CDR2 sequences are MNHNY and SVGAGI (reference sequence). This CDR3 region has 15 residues. CDR3 coding DNA: TGTGCCAGCACAAATCCGGGACAGGGGAATTCACCCCTCCACTTT. This codes for CASTNPGQGNSPLHF.

The rearrangement links TRBV2 to TRBJ1-5, with TRBD1 identical over 9 bases. The CDR3 has 14 residues. Germline trimming cut 7 bases from V and 4 bases from J; bases unmatched to any gene: 5. Per the germline V gene, CDR1 is SNHLY and CDR2 is FYNNEI. For the CDR3, the DNA is TGTGCCAGCACCCGGGACAGGGTTAATCAGCCCCAGCATTTT. Translated, it gives CASTRDRVNQPQHF.

J is TRBJ2-1 and V is TRBV13, with D maybe TRBD1 (5 bases). Trimming pared 5 bases from V and 4 bases from J, leaving 18 bases between. The germline CDR1 and CDR2 sequences are PRHDT and FYEKMQ (reference sequence). The CDR3 spans 16 residues. The CDR3 region has the DNA TGTGCCAGCAGCATATACTTGGACACGACTTACAATGAGCAGTTCTTC. Translating gives CASSIYLDTTYNEQFF.

The chain couples TRBV5-8 to TRBJ2-1; tentatively, D is TRBD1 or TRBD2 (6 bases each). This CDR3 is 11 amino acids long. Germline V CDR1 and CDR2: SGHTS, YDEGEE. Trimming took off 9 bases at V and 10 bases at J, with 14 bases between the two ends. CDR3 amino acids: CATPGGTEQFF. CDR3 nucleotides: TGTGCCACGCCAGGAGGGACAGAGCAGTTCTTC.

The chain couples TRBV10-3 to TRBJ2-5; unclear D gene. Trimming took 3 bases from V and 4 from J, leaving 12 bases between them. Germline lookup yields CDR1 ENHRY and CDR2 SYGVKD. The CDR3 runs 14 residues. The CDR3 sequence is CAISDRFGTETQYF. The CDR3 DNA sequence: TGTGCCATCAGTGATAGGTTCGGAACAGAGACCCAGTACTTC.

The V gene is TRBV30, the J gene TRBJ1-2, with a weak D call TRBD1 (5 bases). V lost 3 bases and J 3 bases, leaving 5 bases between the germline ends. Germline loops: CDR1 GTSNPN, CDR2 SVGIG (reference sequence). The CDR3 loop spans 11 amino acids. The CDR3 sequence is CAWSRDYGYTF. The CDR3 DNA reads as TGTGCCTGGAGCAGGGACTATGGCTACACCTTC.

This clone was picked up one time. The rearrangement uses TRBV7-9 and TRBJ1-1; D gene ambiguous. There are 19 residues in the CDR3. The V end was cut by 1 base, the J end by 5 bases, with 26 bases between. Germline CDR1 reads SEHNR; CDR2 reads FQNEAQ (reference sequence). Written as DNA, the CDR3 is TGTGCCAGCAGCTTAGATTCGTCTCGCCTCCGGTCGTGGGTGACTGAAGCTTTCTTT. Its protein product is CASSLDSSRLRSWVTEAFF.

Of note for this clone: The same CDR3 is also encoded by other DNA sequences in this sample. This chain joins TRBV25-1 and TRBJ1-6, with D maybe TRBD1 (5 bases). Looked up from germline, CDR1 is MGHDK and CDR2 is SYGVNS. The V end lost 6 bases, the J end lost 8 bases, and 11 bases lay between the germline ends. This CDR3 region has 13 residues. CDR3 in DNA: TGTGCCAGCAGGGGACCAGAAGATTCACCCCTCCACTTT. Translated: CASRGPEDSPLHF.